These T cell receptor beta chains were read from a single sample in a study of patients and donors after allogeneic stem cell transplantation. TCRdb re-analysed the RT-PCR reads in MiXCR, keeping a single row per CDR3 protein. The data hold 150,000 to 250,000 distinct CDR3 sequences, with 41% observed a single time. The sample taken for sequencing was blood, either unsorted or a sorted T cell fraction (not recorded which). These TCRs come from a human donor who was either an allogeneic HSCT recipient or a stem cell or donor lymphocyte infusion donor (not recorded which). It is not recorded whose cells these are; they may come from a transplant donor. Both conserved end residues are part of each CDR3. Fields, in order: D gene, J gene, V gene, clone size, CDR3 length, CDR3 DNA, CDR3 protein. A D gene is named only where the DNA matches it firmly. Clone size is given for some rows only: seen once, a few or many times, or a class if the clone is expanded.

TRBD1,TRBJ2-7,TRBV19,-,13,TGTGCCAGTAGTATGGACAGGGGCTATGAGCAGTACTTC,CASSMDRGYEQYF
-,TRBJ2-2,TRBV28,few,15,TGTGCCAGCAGCCCCCAGTCCGCGGGCACCGGGGAGCTGTTTTTT,CASSPQSAGTGELFF
-,TRBJ1-2,TRBV2,few,13,TGTGCCAGCAGCGAAAGGAGGGTTTATGGCTACACCTTC,CASSERRVYGYTF
-,TRBJ1-3,TRBV3-1,few,13,TGTGCCAGCAGCCAAGGGCCGGGGAACACCATATATTTT,CASSQGPGNTIYF
-,TRBJ1-2,TRBV20-1,-,14,TGCAGTGCTAGAGGAACGGAGGGGGACTATGGCTACACCTTC,CSARGTEGDYGYTF
-,TRBJ1-2,TRBV20-1,-,14,TGCAGTCGCCTGTGGCCAGAAAGTCTCTATGGCTACACCTTC,CSRLWPESLYGYTF
TRBD2,TRBJ2-1,TRBV7-2,-,18,TGTGCCAGCAGCCCAAGGGGCGGGAGGGCCCTTAGGGACAATGAGCAGTTCTTC,CASSPRGGRALRDNEQFF
-,TRBJ1-2,TRBV27,-,14,TGTGCCAGCAGTTCCGCCGGGGGAAACTATGGCTACACCTTC,CASSSAGGNYGYTF
TRBD2,TRBJ2-2,TRBV6-6,-,13,TGTGCCAGCTGCAGCGGGAGTTCGGGGGAGCTGTTTTTT,CASCSGSSGELFF
TRBD2,TRBJ2-3,TRBV5-1,-,18,TGCGCCAGCAGCTTGGGGACTAGCGGGAGAGGAACGACAGATACGCAGTATTTT,CASSLGTSGRGTTDTQYF
-,TRBJ1-1,TRBV6-2/TRBV6-3,few,14,TGTGCCAGCAGTTACTCGATAACAGGAAGAAGAGCTTTCTTT,CASSYSITGRRAFF
-,TRBJ2-7,TRBV7-9,once,14,TGTGCCAGCAGCTTAGTGGATGAACCCTACGAGCAGTACTTC,CASSLVDEPYEQYF
-,TRBJ1-2,TRBV5-1,-,16,TGCGCCAGCAGCTTGGTCCGCACCCTGGGGAACTATGGCTACACCTTC,CASSLVRTLGNYGYTF
TRBD1,TRBJ1-6,TRBV29-1,-,14,TGCAGCGTCCGAACAGGGGGCCACAATTCACCCCTCCACTTT,CSVRTGGHNSPLHF
-,TRBJ1-6,TRBV7-3,-,13,TGTGCCAGCAGCTTATTACCGGGATCACCCCTCCACTTT,CASSLLPGSPLHF
TRBD2,TRBJ2-4,TRBV20-1,-,14,TGCAGTGCTACCTGGGCAGCGGGAGGCAACATTCAGTACTTC,CSATWAAGGNIQYF
TRBD1,TRBJ1-1,TRBV7-3,few,12,TGTGCCAGCAGCGAAGACAGGGGGATGGCTTTCTTT,CASSEDRGMAFF
-,TRBJ2-3,TRBV29-1,-,13,TGCAGCGTTGATGGCTCAGGGCTAGATACGCAGTATTTT,CSVDGSGLDTQYF
-,TRBJ2-7,TRBV24-1,-,14,TGTGCCACCAGTGAATACGACAGGCCCTACGAGCAGTACTTC,CATSEYDRPYEQYF
-,TRBJ1-2,TRBV20-1,-,10,TGCAGTGCGGGGGCGGATGGCTACACCTTC,CSAGADGYTF
-,TRBJ1-5,TRBV7-2,few,15,TGTGCCAGCAGCTTGGGGGCCCTCGGCAATCAGCCCCAGCATTTT,CASSLGALGNQPQHF
TRBD1,TRBJ2-1,TRBV7-9,once,16,TGTGCCAGCAGCTTCGGGTGGACAGGGGAATACAATGAGCAGTTCTTC,CASSFGWTGEYNEQFF
-,TRBJ1-1,TRBV5-6,few,14,TGTGCCAGCAGCTTGACAGGGTCGGTAGCTGAAGCTTTCTTT,CASSLTGSVAEAFF
-,TRBJ1-1,TRBV12-3/TRBV12-4,-,12,TGTGCCAGCAGCAGGGTGGTCACTGAAGCTTTCTTT,CASSRVVTEAFF
-,TRBJ1-1,TRBV2,-,17,TGTGCCAGCAGTGCCATTAGGCCAGATATCATGAACACTGAAGCTTTCTTT,CASSAIRPDIMNTEAFF
-,TRBJ2-4,TRBV4-3,-,12,TGCGCCAGCAGCCAAAGGGGGGACATTCAGTACTTC,CASSQRGDIQYF
-,TRBJ1-6,TRBV5-1,-,16,TGCGCCAGCAGCTCCCCTCGGGGCTCCTATAATTCACCCCTCCACTTT,CASSSPRGSYNSPLHF
TRBD1,TRBJ2-7,TRBV2,-,14,TGTGCCAGCAAGGAAGGGGGCGCGATCTACGAGCAGTACTTC,CASKEGGAIYEQYF
TRBD2,TRBJ2-5,TRBV10-3,-,11,TGTGCCGTGCTAGCGGAAGAGACCCAGTACTTC,CAVLAEETQYF
TRBD1,TRBJ1-1,TRBV15,-,15,TGTGCCACCAGCGGACGACAGGGTTTGAACACTGAAGCTTTCTTT,CATSGRQGLNTEAFF
-,TRBJ1-2,TRBV4-2,few,15,TGTGCCAGCAGCCAAGATGTGGGGGACCCCTATGGCTACACCTTC,CASSQDVGDPYGYTF
TRBD1,TRBJ2-1,TRBV6-5,-,14,TGTGCCAGTTCCTTGGACAGGGGGCCGGATGAGCAGTTCTTC,CASSLDRGPDEQFF
-,TRBJ2-5,TRBV12-3/TRBV12-4,few,14,TGTGCCAGCAGTTTGCGGACCCACCAAGAGACCCAGTACTTC,CASSLRTHQETQYF
-,TRBJ2-1,TRBV7-8,-,13,TGTGCCAGCAGCCAACCTTCAGCGGGTTATGGTTTCTTC,CASSQPSAGYGFF
-,TRBJ2-2,TRBV7-2,-,17,TGTGCCAGCAGCTTACTGAGGTCGGGGGCTTTGGCCGGGGAGCTGTTTTTT,CASSLLRSGALAGELFF
-,TRBJ1-1,TRBV16,-,14,TGTGCCAGCAGCCTCACTGCCTCGAACACTGAAGCTTTCTTT,CASSLTASNTEAFF
TRBD2,TRBJ2-2,TRBV5-1,-,17,TGCGCCAGCAGCTTGGGTCTAGCGGGAGGAACCACCGGGGAGCTGTTTTTT,CASSLGLAGGTTGELFF
-,TRBJ2-7,TRBV27,-,13,TGTGCCAGCAGTCCCGTGGTGACCTACGAGCAGTACTTC,CASSPVVTYEQYF
TRBD2,TRBJ2-7,TRBV2,-,16,TGTGCCAGCAGTGAAGGTCTAGCGGGAGATTTTCGCGAGCAGTACTTC,CASSEGLAGDFREQYF
-,TRBJ1-1,TRBV6-5,few,14,TGTGCCAGCAGTTACGGGGTGGGGGAGGCTGAAGCTTTCTTT,CASSYGVGEAEAFF
-,TRBJ1-1,TRBV4-3,few,14,TGCGCCAGCAGCCAAGATCTTACCGGGACTGAAGCTTTCTTT,CASSQDLTGTEAFF
-,TRBJ1-1,TRBV4-2,-,14,TGTGCCAGCAGCCAAGGGGGTCCAAACACTGAAGCTTTCTTT,CASSQGGPNTEAFF
-,TRBJ1-2,TRBV6-5,few,15,TGTGCCAGCAGCTTATTGACAGGCCCTAACTATGGCTACACCTTC,CASSLLTGPNYGYTF
-,TRBJ1-2,TRBV27,many,13,TGTGCCAGCAGCCTCGGGACGGGGGATGGCTACACCTTC,CASSLGTGDGYTF
TRBD1,TRBJ2-1,TRBV5-1,-,16,TGCGCCAGCACCGCTTGGGAGGGGACAGGGGACAATGAGCAGTTCTTC,CASTAWEGTGDNEQFF
-,TRBJ1-1,TRBV5-1,-,15,TGCGCCAGCAGCTTGCGGTGGGGGATGAACACTGAAGCTTTCTTT,CASSLRWGMNTEAFF
-,TRBJ1-2,TRBV12-3/TRBV12-4,-,15,TGTGCCAGCAGTTTACGCAGGCTGCTTAACTATGGCTACACCTTC,CASSLRRLLNYGYTF
TRBD1,TRBJ1-5,TRBV28,few,15,TGTGCCAGCAGTTTATCAGGGACAGGGTCTCAGCCCCAGCATTTT,CASSLSGTGSQPQHF
-,TRBJ2-1,TRBV20-1,-,14,TGCAGTGCTACGTGGGAGGACAACTACAATGAGCAGTTCTTC,CSATWEDNYNEQFF
-,TRBJ2-4,TRBV25-1,-,13,TGTGCCAGCGGTGGGCAGGGAAAAGACATTCAGTACTTC,CASGGQGKDIQYF
-,TRBJ2-7,TRBV9,-,14,TGTGCCAGCAGCGTAGAACAGTCAGACTACGAGCAGTACTTC,CASSVEQSDYEQYF
TRBD2,TRBJ2-1,TRBV6-5,-,16,TGTGCCAGCAGTTACTCTGGGACTAGCGGGATCTATGAGCAGTTCTTC,CASSYSGTSGIYEQFF
-,TRBJ1-4,TRBV9,-,14,TGTGCCAGCAGCGTAGGAGGGGCTAATGAAAAACTGTTTTTT,CASSVGGANEKLFF
-,TRBJ1-5,TRBV14,-,16,TGTGCCAGCAGCCCAAGCGGGGCTTTCGGCAATCAGCCCCAGCATTTT,CASSPSGAFGNQPQHF
-,TRBJ1-1,TRBV2,few,17,TGTGCCAGCAGTGAAAGAATGGCTCTTCCATTGAACACTGAAGCTTTCTTT,CASSERMALPLNTEAFF
-,TRBJ2-1,TRBV3-1,-,14,TGTGCCAGCAGCCAAGCGGGCCGCTACAATGAGCAGTTCTTC,CASSQAGRYNEQFF
-,TRBJ1-2,TRBV6-5,-,13,TGTGCCAGCAGTTACTCTACAGAATATGGCTACACCTTC,CASSYSTEYGYTF
-,TRBJ1-5,TRBV7-9,few,15,TGTGCTACTCCCTGGGACACCAGGGGAAAACAGCCCCAGCATTTT,CATPWDTRGKQPQHF